The source of this T cell receptor (beta chain) is a study of blood T cell repertoires in COVID-19. Across the whole study: Researchers got acute and convalescent COVID-19 samples from the United States, Italy and Spain.

In the authors' methods: The assay estimated nucleated cells by amplifying reference gene primers. This table comes from immunoSEQ multiplex PCR, and its TCRdb copy is limited to in-frame clones, with some not included. V and J calls and clone size are as listed in that table; D and trimming were resolved from the DNA. The table shows approximately 230,000 clones, with about nine tenths occurring only once. The CDR3 extends over 17 amino acids. This chain joins TRBV21-1 and TRBJ2-2; no check of the table's D call, TRBD2, against the DNA was made. TRBV21-1 is a recognized pseudogene. The origin of this receptor is a man between 25 and 39 years old who had recovered from COVID-19. The sequenced material came from peripheral blood. The CDR3 nucleotides are TGTGCCAGCAGCAAAGGTGAGCCTAGCGGCGACACCGGGGAGCTGTTTTTT. This encodes CASSKGEPSGDTGELFF.